These T cell receptor beta chains were read from a single sample in a study of blood T cell repertoires in COVID-19. Repertoires were generated with immunoSEQ multiplex PCR, while TCRdb's copy carries only in-frame clones and drops some. Of 90,000 to 110,000 clones in the sample, 85% to 90% are singletons; the top ten hold about 3.9%. Sample: peripheral blood. These receptors were collected from a man aged 50-60 years with acute or convalescent COVID-19. Both conserved end residues are part of each CDR3. D genes are given only for firm matches. Size is stated for part of the rows, as once, few or many counts, or as a class when the clone is expanded.

size	D	J	V	DNA	CDR3
-	TRBD1	TRBJ2-7	TRBV4-1	TGCGCCAGCAGCCATTCCATAGGAGACAGGGACTACGAGCAGTACTTC	CASSHSIGDRDYEQYF
-	TRBD1	TRBJ1-5	TRBV4-1	TGCGCCAGCAGCCAAGATCATACAGGGGGGATTTTGAGTAGCAATCAGCCCCAGCATTTT	CASSQDHTGGILSSNQPQHF
few	-	TRBJ1-6	TRBV7-9	TGTGCCAGCAGCCCGCACCCCAAGTTCGAGGCTTCCTATAATTCACCCCTCCACTTT	CASSPHPKFEASYNSPLHF
few	TRBD1	TRBJ1-2	TRBV7-3	TGTGCCAGCAGCGTGCCGGGACAGCCAACGCTCACCTTC	CASSVPGQPTLTF
-	-	TRBJ2-7	TRBV4-1	TGCGCCAGCAGCCAACCCCCCCCTACGGCCTACGAGCAGTACTTC	CASSQPPPTAYEQYF
-	-	TRBJ1-5	TRBV30	TGTGCCTGGAGTGTAGGGAGTAGCAATCAGCCCCAGCATTTT	CAWSVGSSNQPQHF
-	-	TRBJ1-4	TRBV27	TGTGCCAGCAGTTTTTGGCAGGGTAATGAAAAACTGTTTTTT	CASSFWQGNEKLFF
-	-	TRBJ2-1	TRBV29-1	TGCAGCGTTGAAGCAGGGAACAATGAGCAGTTCTTC	CSVEAGNNEQFF
-	-	TRBJ1-6	TRBV9	TGTGCCAGCACCCCGCGGGAGAATTCACCCCTCCACTTT	CASTPRENSPLHF
-	TRBD1	TRBJ1-6	TRBV6-5	TGTGCCAGCAGATACGGACAGGGGGCGAATTCACCCCTCCACTTT	CASRYGQGANSPLHF
-	-	TRBJ2-7	TRBV7-2	TGTGCCAGCAGCTTCTCTAAGCGGGCGCGCTCCTACGAGCAGTACTTC	CASSFSKRARSYEQYF
once	-	TRBJ2-3	TRBV6-5	TGTGCCAGCAGTTACGGCAGGGTCACAGATACGCAGTATTTT	CASSYGRVTDTQYF
-	TRBD1	TRBJ1-6	TRBV28	TGTGCCAGCAGTACCGGACAGGGGATCCCCCTTAATTCACCCCTCCACTTT	CASSTGQGIPLNSPLHF
-	TRBD1	TRBJ2-1	TRBV6-4	TGTGCCAGCAGTGCCGGTTACATGCAGGGGGTCAATGAGCAGTTCTTC	CASSAGYMQGVNEQFF